This T cell receptor (beta chain) was found in a study of T cell changes during pregnancy in multiple sclerosis. Assay: immunoSEQ multiplex PCR; the TCRdb copy retains only in-frame clones and omits some. This table holds around 110,000 clones, about 90% found once. Germline values: CDR1 SGDLS, CDR2 YYNGEE. The CDR3 loop spans 13 amino acids. V shed 0 bases and J shed 6 bases, with 10 bases lying between them. V usage is TRBV9 and J usage is TRBJ2-7, with D perhaps TRBD2 (5 bases). The TCR was taken from a female donor with multiple sclerosis, enrolled in a pregnancy study. Sample: peripheral blood, taken in the third trimester of pregnancy. CDR3 bases: TGTGCCAGCAGCGTAGGAGGGTGGGGCGAGCAGTACTTC. Translated, it gives CASSVGGWGEQYF.